This T cell receptor beta chain was captured by sequencing in a study of T cells in Graves' hyperthyroidism and ophthalmopathy (dated by TCRdb to about 2019). Broadly, across the study: Peripheral blood was sampled at the time of initial diagnosis, prior to any treatment. Once sampling was done, hyperthyroidism patients were given methimazole at a starting dose of 30 mg daily, whereas ophthalmopathy patients were given high-dose intravenous methylprednisolone. In addition, the study compared T-cell repertoires in thyroid tissue and in blood from about six Graves' hyperthyroidism patients. According to the paper, TCR Vbeta CDR3 sequencing was carried out on some 130 peripheral blood samples, which came from fewer than 50 ophthalmopathy, 80 or so hyperthyroidism and about 17 progressor patients. Prospective prediction of ophthalmopathy was tested in an independent validation cohort of approximately 18 hyperthyroidism patients and around 16 patients who later progressed to ophthalmopathy. To identify TCR V-J signatures that set the groups apart, the researchers used a discovery cohort of roughly 100 patients, made up of fewer than 50 with Graves' ophthalmopathy and about 60 with stable Graves' hyperthyroidism. The 100 discovery patients were randomly split 7:3 into training and test sets.

General findings and caveats noted by the study authors: No statistical method was used to fix the sample size in advance, and group allocation was not hidden from the investigators. In validation, the model predicted progression to ophthalmopathy with roughly 70% sensitivity and 72% to 85% specificity, a median of 6.5 months before onset. Most expanded thyroid clonotypes (frequency above 0.001) were also found in blood, which suggests that blood repertoires may mirror thyroid immune responses. A model built on a 13 V-J signature distinguished ophthalmopathy from stable hyperthyroidism, reaching about 88% sensitivity and 81% to 83% specificity in cross-validation and 80%/75% in testing.

This clonotype showed up many times. Its specific antigen is unknown. Base quality data are lacking; no much larger clone is found one base away. Stable Graves' hyperthyroidism was defined as no progression to ophthalmopathy during 18 months of follow-up. Hyperthyroidism patients were newly diagnosed, with disease duration under 2 months, and aged 18 to 65 years. Patients with uncontrolled infections, other autoimmune diseases, pregnancy or lactation were excluded. Diagnoses were based on clinical symptoms, serum thyroxine and TRAb, thyroid ultrasound and orbital computed tomography. PBMCs were isolated from approximately 10 ml of fresh peripheral blood by Ficoll-Paque density gradient centrifugation. Total RNA was extracted using Trizol reagent, and RNA quality was assessed on an Agilent 2100 Bioanalyzer. From its cysteine to its phenylalanine, the CDR3 spans 15 amino acids. Only the CDR3 region is kept as DNA, spanning 45 bases read in frame from base 1. V is trimmed back by 5 bases and J by 5 bases, and the junction contains 6 bases that no gene match accounts for. Looking up the germline V gene yields CDR1 SGHTA and CDR2 FQGNSA.

TCR beta CDR3 regions were amplified from RNA transcripts. The first round of RT-PCR for the TCR CDR3 was performed with the HTBI primer set and the Qiagen OneStep RT-PCR kit. Libraries were constructed in a second round of multiplex PCR, after which size selection and purification were performed. Sequencing of the libraries was done on an Illumina HiSeq2000 using paired-end 100 bp reads. Per the source publication's procedure: SOAPnuke was used to process the raw data, with reads discarded if the reads contained adapters or uncalled bases, had a mean Phred below 15, or lacked an exact constant-primer or identifier match. COPE v1.2.5 was used to merge the high-quality paired reads, and each unique nucleotide sequence was defined as a clonotype. MiTCR v1.1 was used to align the clonotypes against IMGT TRBV, TRBD and TRBJ reference segments. The analysis included only V-J combinations with a frequency above 0.0001, which together covered over 98% of the repertoires. A TCS score was defined as the ratio between F50 (clonal expansion) and ExV (chaos), using BLOSUM62-based TCRdist between CDR3 peptides within each V-J. Welch's t-statistics and random forest reduced roughly 530 V-J features to around 14, which were used in a naive Bayes classifier (R e1071). The raw public reads went through TCRdb reprocessing: fastp at Q25, MiXCR clone calling, in-frame beta chains kept. Merged by CDR3 protein, the rows form single entries marked with the most common genes and DNA. Here the V and J calls rest on TCRdb's processing, not on the authors' analysis. Recorded for this sample are around 420,000 distinct CDR3 sequences; more than 15% of them occurred a single time. The top ten clonotypes cover roughly an eighth of the sample.

The sequence was collected from a woman aged 18-29 years with Graves' hyperthyroidism. The chain uses TRBV7-2 and TRBJ2-5; 12 central nucleotides agree with TRBD2. The sample comprised blood. The bases read TGTGCCAGCAGCCCGACTAGCGGGGGTCCGGAGACCCAGTACTTC. The resulting protein is CASSPTSGGPETQYF. With all but the CDR3 taken from the reference TRBV7-2 and TRBJ2-5 genes, the full variable domain is: GAGVSQSPSNKVTEKGKDVELRCDPISGHTALYWYRQSLGQGLEFLIYFQGNSAPDKSGLPSDRFSAERTGGSVSTLTIQRTQQEDSAVYLCASSPTSGGPETQYFGPGTRLLVL.